The present TCR beta chain was sequenced within a study of identical twins. The ends lost 3 bases at V and 6 bases at J; junction bases unmatched: 4. Looked up from germline, CDR1 is MGHRA and CDR2 is YSYEKL. The CDR3 length is 13 residues. This clonotype turned up a few times. Its target is unknown. Overall study findings and caveats: Sequences that were beta out-of-frame showed weaker excess twin sharing.

One entry per CDR3 protein, called by TCRdb with MiXCR from the 5' RACE reads. The sample lists fewer than 250,000 distinct CDR3 sequences; under 10% were seen once. The same sample was also used in a study of yellow fever vaccine responses in identical twins.

The chain carries TRBV4-1 and TRBJ1-1, with 7 positions matching TRBD1. Material for sequencing was memory (CD45RO+) T cells sorted from blood. The sequence derives from a woman between 18 and 29 years old in good health. CDR3 nucleotide sequence: TGCGCCAGCAGCCATCTTACAGGGGCTGAAGCTTTCTTT. As protein: CASSHLTGAEAFF.